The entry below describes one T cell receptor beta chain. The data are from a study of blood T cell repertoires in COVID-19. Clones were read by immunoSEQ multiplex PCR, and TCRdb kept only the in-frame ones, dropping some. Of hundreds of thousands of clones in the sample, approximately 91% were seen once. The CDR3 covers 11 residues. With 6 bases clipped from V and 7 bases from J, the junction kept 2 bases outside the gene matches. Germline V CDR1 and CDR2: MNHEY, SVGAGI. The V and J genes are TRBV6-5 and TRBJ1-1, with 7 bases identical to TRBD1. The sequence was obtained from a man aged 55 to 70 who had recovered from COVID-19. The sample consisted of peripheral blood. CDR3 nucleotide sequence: TGTGCCAGCAGCCGGGACAGTGAAGCTTTCTTT. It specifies CASSRDSEAFF.